This T cell receptor beta chain was recorded in a study of a mutant IDH1 vaccine in newly diagnosed glioma. Study summary: Of treated patients, approximately 60% were men and roughly 40% women, averaging about 37 years. Earlier care involved radiotherapy, temozolomide, or both, and the majority received both.

The CDR3 is 18 amino acids. V dropped 2 bases and J dropped 8; count of bases not matched to a gene: 17. Germline V gene sequence: CDR1 WSHSY, CDR2 SAAADI. Comments on this clone: No antigen is known for it.

The time point: week 35, safety follow-up. In every dose of vaccine, 300 ug of mutant IDH1 20-mer peptide was given alongside topical imiquimod. Across weeks 1, 3, 5, 7, 11, 15, 19 and 23, patients received a vaccination each time, eight in all. Tumors from donors were new WHO grade 3 or 4 IDH1-mutant astrocytomas with ATRX loss. The repertoire was sequenced with immunoSEQ multiplex PCR; TCRdb's copy has only in-frame clones and lacks some. The sample lists 53,000 or so clones, approximately 80% occurring once. The starting material was PBMCs, obtained from a glioma patient whose treatment included an IDH1 peptide vaccine. The sequence came from a man aged 35-49 years with glioma. The chain uses TRBV10-2 and TRBJ1-4, with 7 bases that match TRBD1. This CDR3 reads CASSEPDRAQPYPEKLFF. The CDR3 nucleotides are TGCGCCAGCAGTGAGCCAGACAGGGCCCAGCCCTATCCCGAAAAACTGTTTTTT.